This T cell receptor (beta chain) was sequenced during a study of post-analysis software for immune sequencing data. Unique molecular identifiers had been added to the TCR beta cDNA libraries. TCRdb passed the PCR reads through MiXCR, listing each CDR3 protein once. This table holds hundreds of thousands of distinct CDR3 sequences, more than 50% found once. The study, taken as a whole, reports: A significant reduction in normalized Chao1 diversity was observed in multiple sclerosis patients versus controls.

This clonotype was counted only a few times. Its antigen is still unknown. Specimen: blood. The clonotype comes from a girl aged 2 to 10 with multiple sclerosis.

CDR3: CASSLRLGNEQFF. CDR3 sequence (DNA): TGCGCCAGCAGCTTGCGGCTCGGGAATGAGCAGTTCTTC. The chain joins TRBV5-1 to TRBJ2-1, with D hard to call. Trimming took 1 base from V and 7 from J, leaving 9 bases between them. Germline V lookup: CDR1 SGHRS, CDR2 YFSETQ. The length of the CDR3 is 13 residues.